These 30 T cell receptor beta chains were sequenced from one sample in a study of blood T cell repertoires in COVID-19. Clones were sequenced by immunoSEQ multiplex PCR, and TCRdb holds only the in-frame ones, with some missing. Here the sample spans about 210,000 clones, about nine tenths being singletons. Sequencing was performed on PBMCs or T cells enriched from blood (not recorded which). The receptor source for this set is a man in his thirties or forties in a cohort exposed to, infected with or recovered from COVID-19 (not recorded which).

This chain connects TRBV5-1 to TRBJ1-1, with D possibly TRBD1 on 5 matching bases. This CDR3 contains 13 residues. V lost 1 base, J lost 4 bases, and 8 bases lay in between. Germline CDR1 reads SGHRS; CDR2 reads YFSETQ. CDR3 protein: CASSLFGATEAFF. CDR3 coding DNA: TGCGCCAGCAGCTTGTTTGGGGCCACTGAAGCTTTCTTT.

This chain joins TRBV7-2 and TRBJ1-5, with D tentatively TRBD1 (5 bases). Between the trimmed V and J ends, which lost 6 bases and 5 bases, there was a span of 14 bases. CDR1 and CDR2 from the germline V gene are SGHTA and FQGNSA. This CDR3 has 14 residues. The CDR3 is CASSPDKIYQPQHF. The CDR3, as DNA: TGTGCCAGCAGTCCGGACAAGATTTATCAGCCCCAGCATTTT.

The chain has TRBV7-2 and TRBJ2-1; no reliable D call. Trimming cost V 5 bases and J 4 bases, with 9 bases left between them. The CDR3 runs to 13 residues. The germline V gene has CDR1 SGHTA and CDR2 FQGNSA. The CDR3 here is CASSSYLYNEQFF. The CDR3 DNA sequence: TGTGCCAGCAGCAGCTATCTTTACAATGAGCAGTTCTTC. Full variable domain (rest looked up from reference TRBV7-2 and TRBJ2-1): GAGVSQSPSNKVTEKGKDVELRCDPISGHTALYWYRQSLGQGLEFLIYFQGNSAPDKSGLPSDRFSAERTGGSVSTLTIQRTQQEDSAVYLCASSSYLYNEQFFGPGTRLTVL.

V gene TRBV27 combines with J gene TRBJ1-6; TRBD1 might be the D (6 bases). V was trimmed by 3 bases and J by 7 bases, leaving 13 bases between them. Germline V CDR1 and CDR2: MNHEY, SMNVEV (reference sequence). This CDR3 comprises 15 residues. The CDR3 sequence: CASSLRGALNSPLHF. The CDR3, as DNA: TGTGCCAGCAGTTTGCGGGGGGCTCTCAATTCACCCCTCCACTTT.

The chain joins TRBV27 to TRBJ1-1, with 8 bases that match TRBD1. The CDR3 has 15 residues. Trimming cost V 2 bases and J 4 bases; bases outside gene matches: 6. Germline V lookup: CDR1 MNHEY, CDR2 SMNVEV (reference sequence). The CDR3 region has the DNA TGTGCCAGCAGTTTAACTAGCAGGGGGCGCACTGAAGCTTTCTTT. This encodes CASSLTSRGRTEAFF.

This sequence joins TRBV19 and TRBJ2-7, with 7 bases lining up with TRBD1. Germline CDR1 and CDR2: LNHDA and SQIVND (reference sequence). The CDR3 totals 15 residues. The J segment lost 7 bases and the V segment lost 5 bases, leaving 14 bases of the junction unmatched. In DNA form, the CDR3 reads TGTGCCAGTAGTTCACAAAACAGGGGCTCTAGGGAGCAGTACTTC. This codes for CASSSQNRGSREQYF.

The chain employs TRBV5-6 and TRBJ2-5, with 8 bases matching TRBD2. The length of the CDR3 is 14 residues. The ends lost 0 bases at V and 5 bases at J; junction bases unmatched: 3. CDR1 SGHDT and CDR2 YYEEEE come from the germline V gene. CDR3 amino acids: CASSLASGFETQYF. CDR3 sequence (DNA): TGTGCCAGCAGCTTGGCTAGCGGGTTTGAGACCCAGTACTTC.

CDR3 DNA sequence: TGTGCCAGCAGGGGGGATACAGGGGACTATGGCTACACCTTC. Encoded protein: CASRGDTGDYGYTF. The V gene is TRBV11-2, the J gene TRBJ1-2, with 7 bases fitting TRBD1. This CDR3 contains 14 residues. Germline V gene lookup returns CDR1 SGHAT and CDR2 FQNNGV. V dropped 6 bases and J dropped 3; count of bases not matched to a gene: 7.

The genes are TRBV28 and TRBJ1-2; possibly TRBD1 for D (5 bases). Germline-derived CDR1 and CDR2 are MDHEN and SYDVKM. Trimming removed 7 bases at V and 0 bases at J, with 12 bases between. The CDR3 sequence is 14 residues long. This CDR3 is CASTGTSPNYGYTF. CDR3 nucleotides: TGTGCCAGCACCGGGACTTCCCCTAACTATGGCTACACCTTC.

The gene calls are TRBV13 and TRBJ2-3; the D gene is possibly TRBD1 (5 bases). V dropped 8 bases and J dropped 0 bases, with 12 bases sitting between them. Germline V gives CDR1 PRHDT, CDR2 FYEKMQ (reference sequence). The CDR3 has 14 amino acids. In DNA, the CDR3 is TGTGCCAGCGGACCCAGGGTTAGCACAGATACGCAGTATTTT. It yields the protein CASGPRVSTDTQYF.

The chain employs TRBV19 and TRBJ1-4; D gene ambiguous. This CDR3 contains 16 residues. The germline V gene has CDR1 LNHDA and CDR2 SQIVND (reference sequence). V was shortened by 6 bases and J by 4 bases, with 18 bases between the two germline ends. The CDR3 nucleotides are TGTGCCAGTAGCCTTATCATGACGGAGTATAATGAAAAACTGTTTTTT. This gives the protein CASSLIMTEYNEKLFF.

The chain employs TRBV5-5 and TRBJ1-5; tentatively, D is TRBD1 (6 bases). Trimming took 4 bases from V and 4 from J, leaving 15 bases between them. Germline V lookup: CDR1 SGHKS, CDR2 YYEKEE (reference sequence). CDR3 size: 15 residues. Here the CDR3 reads CASSPPGAENQPQHF. The CDR3 nucleotides read TGTGCCAGCAGCCCTCCAGGGGCGGAGAATCAGCCCCAGCATTTT.

This clone was observed a single time. The CDR3 nucleotides read TGTGCCAGCAGTCCCCAGTTCCCGGACAGGCCAACCTGGGGCTACACCTTC. It translates to CASSPQFPDRPTWGYTF. The V call is TRBV6-6, the J call TRBJ1-2; 7 bases are a match to TRBD1. Looked up from germline, CDR1 is MNHNY and CDR2 is SVGAGI (reference sequence). The CDR3 consists of 17 residues. V dropped 5 bases and J dropped 8; count of bases not matched to a gene: 20.

V gene TRBV10-3 combines with J gene TRBJ2-4, with TRBD1 matching over 8 bases. The CDR3 covers 17 residues. CDR1 is ENHRY, CDR2 SYGVKD, per germline. The ends lost 2 bases at V and 2 bases at J; junction bases unmatched: 8. The CDR3 loop reads CAISEPGQGGSKNIQYF. The DNA for the CDR3 is TGTGCCATCAGTGAGCCCGGACAGGGAGGATCCAAAAACATTCAGTACTTC.

The chain is built from TRBV14 and TRBJ2-2; possibly TRBD1 for D (6 bases). The CDR3 extends over 14 amino acids. Trimming took 1 base from V and 6 from J, leaving 9 bases between them. Germline CDR1 SGHDN, CDR2 FVKESK. The CDR3 is CASSQGAGAGELFF. The CDR3 nucleotides are TGTGCCAGCAGCCAAGGGGCAGGGGCCGGGGAGCTGTTTTTT.

The CDR3, as DNA: TGTGCCAGCAGTCCCGGGACAGACCTCCAAGAGACCCAGTACTTC. This sequence encodes CASSPGTDLQETQYF. The J gene is TRBJ2-5, the V gene TRBV14; 7 nucleotides match TRBD1. The germline gives CDR1 SGHDN, CDR2 FVKESK. Trimming at V came to 6 bases and at J to 1 base, leaving 8 bases not matched to a gene. The CDR3 has 15 residues.

This chain joins TRBV19 and TRBJ1-5; D remains ambiguous. This CDR3 has 14 residues. The ends were cut back, 1 base at V and 13 bases at J, with 17 bases in the middle. The germline CDR1 and CDR2 sequences are LNHDA and SQIVND (reference sequence). The CDR3 sequence is CASSIVSLPGWQHF. The CDR3 DNA sequence: TGTGCCAGTAGTATAGTTTCCCTCCCCGGTTGGCAGCATTTT. The variable domain in full, with the rest retrieved from reference TRBV19 and TRBJ1-5, is DGGITQSPKYLFRKEGQNVTLSCEQNLNHDAMYWYRQDPGQGLRLIYYSQIVNDFQKGDIAEGYSVSREKKESFPLTVTSAQKNPTAFYLCASSIVSLPGWQHFGDGTRLSIL.

The chain has TRBV2 and TRBJ2-4, with a weak D call TRBD1 (6 bases). CDR1 and CDR2 from the germline V gene are SNHLY and FYNNEI. The V gene lost 6 bases and the J gene lost 0 bases, with 18 bases spanning the gap. The CDR3 is made up of 17 amino acids. CDR3 region: CASRQGISELAKNIQYF. The CDR3, as DNA: TGTGCCAGCAGGCAGGGGATTTCAGAACTAGCCAAAAACATTCAGTACTTC. The whole variable domain, filled in from reference TRBV2 and TRBJ2-4, reads EPEVTQTPSHQVTQMGQEVILRCVPISNHLYFYWYRQILGQKVEFLVSFYNNEISEKSEIFDDQFSVERPDGSNFTLKIRSTKLEDSAMYFCASRQGISELAKNIQYFGAGTRLSVL.

Only a few counts were recorded for this clone. The chain carries TRBV9 and TRBJ2-2, with 8 nucleotides matching TRBD1. The length of the CDR3 is 17 residues. The junction had 14 bases not matched to a gene; V was cut back by 4 bases and J by 6 bases. Germline CDR1 SGDLS, CDR2 YYNGEE. DNA of the CDR3: TGTGCCAGCAGCTCCCGACCGGACAGGGTGATAGCCGGGGAGCTGTTTTTT. This gives the protein CASSSRPDRVIAGELFF.

This clone was picked up a small number of times. The V gene is TRBV29-1, the J gene TRBJ1-4; D remains unclear. Trimming shortened V by 5 bases and J by 3 bases, and 10 bases separated the two germline ends. The CDR3 spans 13 residues. CDR1 and CDR2 (germline): SQVTM, ANQGSEA. Written as DNA, the CDR3 is TGCAGCGTTCGAGGTCGAGCTAATGAAAAACTGTTTTTT. Translated, it gives CSVRGRANEKLFF.

This clone was seen once. This chain joins TRBV7-9 and TRBJ2-1; 9 bases agree with TRBD2. Germline loops: CDR1 SEHNR, CDR2 FQNEAQ (reference sequence). This CDR3 is 16 amino acids long. Trimming removed 4 bases from V and 7 bases from J; junction bases left unmatched: 11. CDR3 coding DNA: TGTGCCAGCAGCTCTATAGAGGGACTAGCCCAGAATGAGCAGTTCTTC. Encoded protein: CASSSIEGLAQNEQFF.

The chain recombines TRBV6-2 or TRBV6-3 with TRBJ1-2; weak D call: TRBD1 (6 bases). Trimming took off 0 bases at V and 8 bases at J, with 10 bases between the two ends. The germline V gene has CDR1 MNHEY and CDR2 SVGEGT. This CDR3 is built from 13 residues. The CDR3 nucleotides are TGTGCCAGCAGTTACTCGAGAGGGGGAGGCTACACCTTC. It translates to CASSYSRGGGYTF.

This rearrangement joins TRBV28 to TRBJ1-2; tentative D call: TRBD1 (5 bases). Germline V lookup: CDR1 MDHEN, CDR2 SYDVKM. The CDR3 spans 15 residues. The V and J ends lost 5 bases and 8 bases respectively, with 21 bases between them. The DNA of the CDR3 is TGTGCCAGCAGTGTCCAGGGCAGGGAATTTGGGGGCTACACCTTC. Translated: CASSVQGREFGGYTF.

The chain carries TRBV28 and TRBJ1-2, with D possibly being TRBD1 (5 bases). V was pared by 7 bases and J by 5 bases, with 11 bases between. This CDR3 comprises 12 residues. Per the germline V gene, CDR1 is MDHEN and CDR2 is SYDVKM. In nucleotides, the CDR3 is TGTGCCAGCAACGGGGGGGGATATGGCTACACCTTC. Translated: CASNGGGYGYTF.

The rearrangement links TRBV6-4 to TRBJ2-2, with 7 bases matching TRBD2. CDR3 size: 15 residues. Per germline, CDR1 MRHNA and CDR2 SNTAGT. The junction had 8 bases not matched to a gene; V was cut back by 5 bases and J by 5 bases. The CDR3 sequence is CASSPQSGKTGELFF. In DNA form, the CDR3 reads TGTGCCAGCAGTCCCCAAAGCGGGAAGACCGGGGAGCTGTTTTTT.

V and J are TRBV10-1 and TRBJ2-1; D unresolved. Germline V gene lookup returns CDR1 WNHNN and CDR2 SYGVQD (reference sequence). This CDR3 comprises 14 residues. The ends were cut back, 1 base at V and 5 bases at J, with 9 bases in the middle. Here the CDR3 DNA reads TGCGCCAGCAGTGAGTTGCCGACACACAATGAGCAGTTCTTC. Encoded protein: CASSELPTHNEQFF.

The chain is built from TRBV4-1 and TRBJ2-4; tentatively, D is TRBD2 (10 bases). The germline V gene encodes CDR1 MGHRA and CDR2 YSYEKL. V was clipped by 7 bases and J by 6 bases, with 40 bases between them. The length of the CDR3 is 22 residues. The CDR3 coding sequence is TGCGCCAGCATGGGGTGGGCGACAGGGGGGAACAGCGGGAGGGTTGGTAGAAACATTCAGTACTTC. Its protein product is CASMGWATGGNSGRVGRNIQYF.

V and J are TRBV28 and TRBJ1-2, with D possibly TRBD1 on 5 matching bases. This CDR3 contains 15 residues. Trimming took 6 bases from V and 6 from J, leaving 20 bases between them. Germline assignment: CDR1 MDHEN and CDR2 SYDVKM. The CDR3 DNA reads as TGTGCCAGCAGCCCACAACAGCAGGGATTTGATGGCTACACCTTC. Translating gives CASSPQQQGFDGYTF.

V and J are TRBV27 and TRBJ2-3; a possible D gene is TRBD2 (5 bases). Germline CDR1 is MNHEY and CDR2 is SMNVEV (reference sequence). V lost 5 bases to trimming and J lost 1 base, with 16 bases between them. CDR3 length: 16 amino acids. CDR3 DNA: TGTGCCAGCAGTCTTCTCGGGCTAGCCCGCACAGATACGCAGTATTTT. Translation: CASSLLGLARTDTQYF.

V is TRBV5-1 and J is TRBJ1-1; 12 nucleotides match TRBD1. The germline gives CDR1 SGHRS, CDR2 YFSETQ. CDR3 length equals 18 residues. V gave up 3 bases and J gave up 1 base; unmatched junction bases: 10. In DNA form, the CDR3 reads TGCGCCAGCAGCTCCCGCCCGGGACAGGGGGCAACGAACACTGAAGCTTTCTTT. Its translation is CASSSRPGQGATNTEAFF.